This T cell receptor beta chain was observed in a study of blood T cell repertoires in COVID-19. Across the study: Spain, Italy and the United States supplied samples that represented acute and convalescent COVID-19. T cells, B-cell-depleted T cells, or PBMCs provided the cDNA or gDNA that served as material.

The CDR3 has 15 residues. Trimming took off 3 bases at V and 5 bases at J, with 17 bases between the two ends. Germline-derived CDR1 and CDR2 are SGHKS and YYEKEE (reference sequence). In the authors' workflow: Amplified reference gene primers provided the basis for estimating nucleated cell counts. Sequencing used immunoSEQ multiplex PCR; TCRdb keeps in-frame clones, though not all of them. Clone size and the V and J calls come from that table; the DNA yielded D and trimming. The data contain about 86,000 clones, roughly 82% of them singletons. Sequencing used peripheral blood. This sequence joins TRBV5-5 and TRBJ2-5; D possibly corresponds to TRBD2 (6 bases). The sequence was collected from an elderly woman with acute or convalescent COVID-19. The CDR3 region is CASSSLASEAETQYF. The CDR3 bases are TGTGCCAGCAGCTCCCTAGCGTCTGAGGCCGAGACCCAGTACTTC.